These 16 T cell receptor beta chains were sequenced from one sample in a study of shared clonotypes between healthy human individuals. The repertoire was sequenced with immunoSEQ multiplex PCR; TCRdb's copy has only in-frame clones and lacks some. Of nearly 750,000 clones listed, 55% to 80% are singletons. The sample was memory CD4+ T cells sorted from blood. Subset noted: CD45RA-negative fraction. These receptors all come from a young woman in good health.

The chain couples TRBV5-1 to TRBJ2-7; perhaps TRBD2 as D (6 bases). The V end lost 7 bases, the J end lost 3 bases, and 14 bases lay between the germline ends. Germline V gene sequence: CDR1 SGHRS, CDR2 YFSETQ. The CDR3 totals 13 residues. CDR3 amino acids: CASRRLEGYEQYF. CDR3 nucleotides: TGCGCCAGCCGGCGGCTGGAGGGCTACGAGCAGTACTTC.

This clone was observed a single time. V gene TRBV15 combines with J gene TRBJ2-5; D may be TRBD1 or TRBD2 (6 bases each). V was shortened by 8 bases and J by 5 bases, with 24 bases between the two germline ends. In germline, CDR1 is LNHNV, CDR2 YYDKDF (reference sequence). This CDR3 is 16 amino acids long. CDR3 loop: CATQPLGGGNVETQYF. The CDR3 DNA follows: TGTGCCACCCAACCGTTAGGAGGGGGGAATGTGGAGACCCAGTACTTC.

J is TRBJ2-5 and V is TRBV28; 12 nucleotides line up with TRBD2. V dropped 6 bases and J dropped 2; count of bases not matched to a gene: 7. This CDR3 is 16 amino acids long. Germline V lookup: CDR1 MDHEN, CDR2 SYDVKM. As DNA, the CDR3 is TGTGCCAGCAGCCTAGGACTAGCGGGAATACAAGAGACCCAGTACTTC. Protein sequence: CASSLGLAGIQETQYF.

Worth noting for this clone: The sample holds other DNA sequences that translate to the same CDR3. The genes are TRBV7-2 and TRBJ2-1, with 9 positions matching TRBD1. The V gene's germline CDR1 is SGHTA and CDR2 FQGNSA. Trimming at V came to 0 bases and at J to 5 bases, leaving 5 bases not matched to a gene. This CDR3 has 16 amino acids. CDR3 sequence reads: CASSLARDRANNEQFF. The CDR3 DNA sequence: TGTGCCAGCAGCTTAGCACGGGACAGGGCAAACAATGAGCAGTTCTTC. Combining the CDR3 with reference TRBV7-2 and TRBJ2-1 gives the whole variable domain GAGVSQSPSNKVTEKGKDVELRCDPISGHTALYWYRQSLGQGLEFLIYFQGNSAPDKSGLPSDRFSAERTGGSVSTLTIQRTQQEDSAVYLCASSLARDRANNEQFFGPGTRLTVL.

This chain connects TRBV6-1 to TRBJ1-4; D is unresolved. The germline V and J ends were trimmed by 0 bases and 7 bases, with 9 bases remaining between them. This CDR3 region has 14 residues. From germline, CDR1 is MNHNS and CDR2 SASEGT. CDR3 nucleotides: TGTGCCAGCAGTGAAGCGAGGTTTCCTGAAAAACTGTTTTTT. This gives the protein CASSEARFPEKLFF.

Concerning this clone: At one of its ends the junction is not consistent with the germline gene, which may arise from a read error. CDR3 residues: CASSPQPNGQGPIVF. The DNA for the CDR3 is TGCGCCAGCAGCCCACAACCAAACGGACAAGGGCCGATCGTATTC. The chain is built from TRBV4-1 and TRBJ2-7, with D possibly TRBD1 on 5 matching bases. The CDR3 runs to 15 residues. The germline gives CDR1 MGHRA, CDR2 YSYEKL.

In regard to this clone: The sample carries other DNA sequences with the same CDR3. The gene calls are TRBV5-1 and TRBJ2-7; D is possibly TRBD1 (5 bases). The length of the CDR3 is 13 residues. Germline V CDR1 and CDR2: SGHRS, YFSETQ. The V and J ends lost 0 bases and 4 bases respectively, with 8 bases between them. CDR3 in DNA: TGCGCCAGCAGCTTGGGACAGAAGTACGAGCAGTACTTC. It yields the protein CASSLGQKYEQYF.

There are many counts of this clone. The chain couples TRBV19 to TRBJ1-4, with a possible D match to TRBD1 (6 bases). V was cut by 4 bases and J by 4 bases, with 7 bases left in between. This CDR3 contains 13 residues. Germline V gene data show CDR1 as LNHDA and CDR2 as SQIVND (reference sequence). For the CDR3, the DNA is TGTGCCAGTAGTACAGGGGTTAATGAAAAACTGTTTTTT. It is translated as CASSTGVNEKLFF.

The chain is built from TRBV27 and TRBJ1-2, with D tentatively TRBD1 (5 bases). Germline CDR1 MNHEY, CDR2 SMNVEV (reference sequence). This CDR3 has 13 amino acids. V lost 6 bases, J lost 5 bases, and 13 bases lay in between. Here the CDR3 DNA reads TGTGCCAGCAGCTCAGGGCTAGAATATGGCTACACCTTC. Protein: CASSSGLEYGYTF.

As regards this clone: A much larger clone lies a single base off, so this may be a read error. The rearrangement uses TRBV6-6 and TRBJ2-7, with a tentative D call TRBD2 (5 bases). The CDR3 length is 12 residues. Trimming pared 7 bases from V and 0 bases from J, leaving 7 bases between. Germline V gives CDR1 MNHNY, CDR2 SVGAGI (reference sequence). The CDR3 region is CASTGSSYEQYF. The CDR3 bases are TGTGCCAGCACTGGGAGCTCCTACGAGCAGTACTTC.

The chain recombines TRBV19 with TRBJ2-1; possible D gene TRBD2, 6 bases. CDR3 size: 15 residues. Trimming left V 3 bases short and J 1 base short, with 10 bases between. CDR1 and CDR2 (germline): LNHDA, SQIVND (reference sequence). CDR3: CASSMGGRSYNEQFF. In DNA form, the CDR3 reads TGTGCCAGTAGTATGGGGGGAAGGTCCTACAATGAGCAGTTCTTC.

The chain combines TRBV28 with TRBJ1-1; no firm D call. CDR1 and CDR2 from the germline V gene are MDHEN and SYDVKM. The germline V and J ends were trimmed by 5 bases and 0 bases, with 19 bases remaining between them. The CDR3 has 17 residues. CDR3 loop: CASSLLIRHGMNTEAFF. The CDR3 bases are TGTGCCAGCAGTCTCCTAATCAGACACGGCATGAACACTGAAGCTTTCTTT.

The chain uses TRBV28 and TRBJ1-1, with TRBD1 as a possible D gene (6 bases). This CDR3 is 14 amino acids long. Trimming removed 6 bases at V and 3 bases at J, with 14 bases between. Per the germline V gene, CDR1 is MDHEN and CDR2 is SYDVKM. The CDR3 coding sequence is TGTGCCAGCAGCCAATGGACAGAATACACTGAAGCTTTCTTT. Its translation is CASSQWTEYTEAFF. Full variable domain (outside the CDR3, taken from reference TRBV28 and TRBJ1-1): DVKVTQSSRYLVKRTGEKVFLECVQDMDHENMFWYRQDPGLGLRLIYFSYDVKMKEKGDIPEGYSVSREKKERFSLILESASTNQTSMYLCASSQWTEYTEAFFGQGTRLTVV.

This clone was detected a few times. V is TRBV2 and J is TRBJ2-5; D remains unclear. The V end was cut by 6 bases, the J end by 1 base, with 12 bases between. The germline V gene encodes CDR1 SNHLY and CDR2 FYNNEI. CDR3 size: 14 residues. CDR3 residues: CASSSLWGQETQYF. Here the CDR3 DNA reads TGTGCCAGCAGCTCATTGTGGGGCCAAGAGACCCAGTACTTC.

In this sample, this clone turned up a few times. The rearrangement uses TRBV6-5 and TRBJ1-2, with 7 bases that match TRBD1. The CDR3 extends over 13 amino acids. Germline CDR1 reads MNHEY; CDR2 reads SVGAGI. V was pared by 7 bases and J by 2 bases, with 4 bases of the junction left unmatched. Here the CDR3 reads CASTRDSNYGYTF. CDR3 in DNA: TGTGCCAGCACCCGGGACAGCAACTATGGCTACACCTTC.

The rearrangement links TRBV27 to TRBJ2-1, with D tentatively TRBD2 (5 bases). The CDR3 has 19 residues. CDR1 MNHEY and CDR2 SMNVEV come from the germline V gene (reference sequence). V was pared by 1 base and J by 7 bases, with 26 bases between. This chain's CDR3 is CASSLLVGGLSPAANEQFF. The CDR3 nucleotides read TGTGCCAGCAGTTTATTGGTAGGAGGACTCAGTCCCGCAGCTAATGAGCAGTTCTTC.